The clone carrying this TCR beta chain is labeled as medium-sized. From germline, CDR1 is LGHNA and CDR2 YNFKEQ. The CDR3 runs 13 residues. The ends were cut back, 0 bases at V and 2 bases at J, with 4 bases in the middle. Using immunoSEQ multiplex PCR, the repertoire was profiled, and TCRdb retains in-frame clones only, with some absent. The profile covers tens of thousands of clones, with 70% to 90% appearing a single time and 0.95% to 1.5% taken by the ten largest. These data are taken from a study of OX40 agonist ivuxolimab in advanced cancers. At the level of the study: The study enrolled dose-escalation patients with hepatocellular carcinoma, melanoma, renal cell or head and neck cancer. Age averaged approximately 60 years (range about 23 to 80), and 82.7% were male.

This specimen consisted of CD4+ or CD8+ T cells sorted from blood, obtained in a trial of the OX40 agonist ivuxolimab. The sequence came from an adult with an advanced solid tumor such as melanoma, head and neck, liver or kidney cancer. The chain recombines TRBV4-2 with TRBJ1-1; D ambiguous. The CDR3: CASSQELNTEAFF. CDR3 sequence (DNA): TGTGCCAGCAGCCAAGAACTCAACACTGAAGCTTTCTTT.